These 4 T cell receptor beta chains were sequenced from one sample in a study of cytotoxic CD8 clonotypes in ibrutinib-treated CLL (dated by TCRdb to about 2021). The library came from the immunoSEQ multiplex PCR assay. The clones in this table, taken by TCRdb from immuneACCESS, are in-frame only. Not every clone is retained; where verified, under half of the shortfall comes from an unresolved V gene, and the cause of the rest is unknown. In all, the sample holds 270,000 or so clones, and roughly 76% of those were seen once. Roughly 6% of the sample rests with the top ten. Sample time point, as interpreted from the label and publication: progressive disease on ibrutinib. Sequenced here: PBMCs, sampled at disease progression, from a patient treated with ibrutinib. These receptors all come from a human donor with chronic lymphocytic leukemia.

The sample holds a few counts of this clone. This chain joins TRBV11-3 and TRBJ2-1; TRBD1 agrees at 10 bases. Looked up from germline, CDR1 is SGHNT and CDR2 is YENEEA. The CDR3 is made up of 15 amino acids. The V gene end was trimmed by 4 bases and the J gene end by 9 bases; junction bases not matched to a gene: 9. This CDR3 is CASSSRQGARGEQFF. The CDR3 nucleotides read TGTGCCAGCAGCTCAAGACAGGGGGCGCGGGGTGAGCAGTTCTTC.

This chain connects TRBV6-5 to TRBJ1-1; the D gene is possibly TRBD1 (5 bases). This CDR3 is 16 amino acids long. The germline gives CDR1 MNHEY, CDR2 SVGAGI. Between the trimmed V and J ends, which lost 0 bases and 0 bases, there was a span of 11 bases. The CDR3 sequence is CASSYSWDRMNTEAFF. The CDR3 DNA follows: TGTGCCAGCAGTTACTCGTGGGACCGAATGAACACTGAAGCTTTCTTT.

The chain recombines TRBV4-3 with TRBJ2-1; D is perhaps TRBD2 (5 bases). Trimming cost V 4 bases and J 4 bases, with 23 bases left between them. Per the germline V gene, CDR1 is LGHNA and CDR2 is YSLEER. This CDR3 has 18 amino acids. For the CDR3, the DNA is TGCGCCAGCAGCCCTCACCCATCCCGTGGCGGGCGTTACAATGAGCAGTTCTTC. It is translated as CASSPHPSRGGRYNEQFF.

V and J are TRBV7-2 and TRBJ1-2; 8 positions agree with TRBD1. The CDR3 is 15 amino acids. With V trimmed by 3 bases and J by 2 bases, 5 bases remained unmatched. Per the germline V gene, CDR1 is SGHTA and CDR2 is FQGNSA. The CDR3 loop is CASSFRTGMNYGYTF. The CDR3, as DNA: TGTGCCAGCAGCTTCCGGACAGGGATGAACTATGGCTACACCTTC.